The text below deals with one TCR beta chain. Its specificity is unknown. These data belong to a study of cytomegalovirus exposure and HLA in healthy donors. Across the study: A data release that came early held 80 million to 95 million unique TCRs from HLA-typed donors. Study findings and constraints: Researchers catalogued about 150 TCR beta chains as cytomegalovirus-associated. The authors assumed roughly uniform sequencing depth across donors for presence/absence analyses.

Donors showed nominal health when sampled, although they likely had unrecorded immune exposures. Primers for the PCR totalled 60 Vbeta and 13 Jbeta. Some clones are missing from TCRdb's copy, which holds only in-frame ones; the method was immunoSEQ multiplex PCR. The sample has approximately 85,000 clones; around four fifths are singletons. V was clipped by 4 bases and J by 2 bases, with 9 bases between them. Germline CDR1 reads LNHNV; CDR2 reads YYDKDF (reference sequence). This CDR3 spans 14 amino acids. The chain uses TRBV15 and TRBJ1-3; D ambiguous. Sequenced: PBMCs. The sequence was obtained from a man aged 25-45 years in good health and CMV-seronegative. CDR3 in DNA: TGTGCCACCAGCAATCGAGGTGCTGGAAACACCATATATTTT. Translation: CATSNRGAGNTIYF.